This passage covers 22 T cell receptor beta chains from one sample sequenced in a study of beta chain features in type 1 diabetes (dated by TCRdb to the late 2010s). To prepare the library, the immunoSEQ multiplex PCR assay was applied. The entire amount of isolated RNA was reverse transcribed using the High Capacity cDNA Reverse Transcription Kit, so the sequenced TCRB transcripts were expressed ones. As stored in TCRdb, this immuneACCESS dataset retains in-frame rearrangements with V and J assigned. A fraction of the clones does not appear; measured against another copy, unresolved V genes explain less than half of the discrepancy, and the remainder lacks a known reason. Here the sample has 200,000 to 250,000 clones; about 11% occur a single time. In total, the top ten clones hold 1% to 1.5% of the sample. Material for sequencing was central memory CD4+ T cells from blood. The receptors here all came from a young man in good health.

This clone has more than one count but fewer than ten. CDR3 loop: CASSAEDTYEQYF. In DNA form, the CDR3 reads TGTGCCAGCTCGGCGGAGGATACCTACGAGCAGTACTTC. The chain recombines TRBV18 with TRBJ2-7; tentatively, D is TRBD2 (5 bases). V shed 6 bases and J shed 2 bases, with 11 bases lying between them. The CDR3 spans 13 residues. Germline CDR1 reads KGHSH; CDR2 reads LQKENI.

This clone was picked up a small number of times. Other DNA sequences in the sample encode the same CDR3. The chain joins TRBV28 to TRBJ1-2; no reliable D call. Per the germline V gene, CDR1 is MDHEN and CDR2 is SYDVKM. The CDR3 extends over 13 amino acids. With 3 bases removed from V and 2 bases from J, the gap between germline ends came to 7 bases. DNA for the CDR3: TGTGCCAGCAGTTTCGGAGGGAACTATGGCTACACCTTC. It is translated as CASSFGGNYGYTF.

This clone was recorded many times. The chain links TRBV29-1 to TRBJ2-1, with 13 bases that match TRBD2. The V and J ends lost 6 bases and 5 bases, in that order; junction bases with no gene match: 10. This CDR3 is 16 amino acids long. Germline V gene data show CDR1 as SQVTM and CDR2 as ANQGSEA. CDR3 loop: CSVPRTSGRFDNEQFF. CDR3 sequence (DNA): TGCAGCGTCCCCAGGACTAGCGGGAGATTCGACAATGAGCAGTTCTTC.

In nucleotides, the CDR3 is TGTGCCAGCAGCCAAGAGGGTAACGAATCCTACGAGCAGTACTTC. Encoded protein: CASSQEGNESYEQYF. The rearrangement joins TRBV4-2 to TRBJ2-7, with D uncertain. V lost 0 bases and J lost 1, with 10 bases in between. This CDR3 region has 15 residues. Germline CDR1 LGHNA, CDR2 YNFKEQ.

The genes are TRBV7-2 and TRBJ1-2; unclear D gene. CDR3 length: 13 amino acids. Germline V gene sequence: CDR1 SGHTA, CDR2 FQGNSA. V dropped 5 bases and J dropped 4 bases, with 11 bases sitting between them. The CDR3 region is CASSAGSLYGYTF. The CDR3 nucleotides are TGTGCCAGCAGCGCCGGGAGCCTCTATGGCTACACCTTC.

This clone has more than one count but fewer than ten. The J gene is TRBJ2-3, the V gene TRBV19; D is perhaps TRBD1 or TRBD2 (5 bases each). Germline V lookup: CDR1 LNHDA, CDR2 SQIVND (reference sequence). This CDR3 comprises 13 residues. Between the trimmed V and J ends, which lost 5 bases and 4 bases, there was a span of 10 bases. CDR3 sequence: CASSPRGADTQYF. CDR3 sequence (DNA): TGTGCCAGTAGTCCTCGAGGGGCAGATACGCAGTATTTT.

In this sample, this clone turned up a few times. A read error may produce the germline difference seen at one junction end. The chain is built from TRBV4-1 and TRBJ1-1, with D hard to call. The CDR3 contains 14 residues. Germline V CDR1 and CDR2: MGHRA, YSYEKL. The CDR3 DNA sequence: TGTGCCAGCAGCACATCAGACAAGGACACTGAAGCTTTCTTT. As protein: CASSTSDKDTEAFF.

CDR3 region: CASGRDTKETQYF. In DNA, the CDR3 is TGTGCCAGCGGAAGGGACACTAAAGAGACCCAGTACTTC. The chain uses TRBV28 and TRBJ2-5; weak D call: TRBD1 (6 bases). The ends were cut back, 8 bases at V and 3 bases at J, with 13 bases in the middle. In germline, CDR1 is MDHEN, CDR2 SYDVKM. The CDR3 totals 13 residues. Filled out from reference TRBV28 and TRBJ2-5, the complete variable domain reads DVKVTQSSRYLVKRTGEKVFLECVQDMDHENMFWYRQDPGLGLRLIYFSYDVKMKEKGDIPEGYSVSREKKERFSLILESASTNQTSMYLCASGRDTKETQYFGPGTRLLVL.

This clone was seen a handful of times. The CDR3 DNA reads TGTGCCAGCAGCCGGGGACTAGCGGGAGCGGTGACAGATACGCAGTATTTT. Amino acids: CASSRGLAGAVTDTQYF. This sequence joins TRBV7-9 and TRBJ2-3, with 14 nucleotides matching TRBD2. CDR1 and CDR2 (germline): SEHNR, FQNEAQ (reference sequence). This CDR3 is 17 amino acids long. Trimming removed 5 bases from V and 3 bases from J; junction bases left unmatched: 7.

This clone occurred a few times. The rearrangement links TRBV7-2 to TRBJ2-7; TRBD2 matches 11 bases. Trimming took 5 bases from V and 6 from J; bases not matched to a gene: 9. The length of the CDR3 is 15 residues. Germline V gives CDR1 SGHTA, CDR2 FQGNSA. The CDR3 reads CASSNPGLADFEQYF. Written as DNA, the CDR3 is TGTGCCAGCAGCAATCCGGGACTAGCGGACTTCGAGCAGTACTTC.

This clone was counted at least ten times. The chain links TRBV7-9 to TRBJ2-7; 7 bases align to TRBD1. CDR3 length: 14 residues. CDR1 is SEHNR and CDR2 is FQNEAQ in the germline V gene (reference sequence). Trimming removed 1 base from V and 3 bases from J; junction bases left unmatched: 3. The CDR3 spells CASSLVGQYYEQYF. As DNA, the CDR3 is TGTGCCAGCAGCTTAGTGGGACAGTACTACGAGCAGTACTTC.

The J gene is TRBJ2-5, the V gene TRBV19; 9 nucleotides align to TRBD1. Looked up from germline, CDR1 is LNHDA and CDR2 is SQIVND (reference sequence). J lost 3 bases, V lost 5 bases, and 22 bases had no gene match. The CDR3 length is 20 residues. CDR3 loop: CASSSGQGFSYSIFEETQYF. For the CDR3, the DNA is TGTGCCAGTAGTTCGGGACAGGGATTTTCCTACAGCATTTTCGAAGAGACCCAGTACTTC. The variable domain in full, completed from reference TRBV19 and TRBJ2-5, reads DGGITQSPKYLFRKEGQNVTLSCEQNLNHDAMYWYRQDPGQGLRLIYYSQIVNDFQKGDIAEGYSVSREKKESFPLTVTSAQKNPTAFYLCASSSGQGFSYSIFEETQYFGPGTRLLVL.

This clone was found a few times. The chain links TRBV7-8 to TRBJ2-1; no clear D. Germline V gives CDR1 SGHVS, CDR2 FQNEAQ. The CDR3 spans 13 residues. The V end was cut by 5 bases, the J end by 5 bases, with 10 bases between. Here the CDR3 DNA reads TGTGCCAGCAGCATAACCGGTGACAATGAGCAGTTCTTC. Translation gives CASSITGDNEQFF.

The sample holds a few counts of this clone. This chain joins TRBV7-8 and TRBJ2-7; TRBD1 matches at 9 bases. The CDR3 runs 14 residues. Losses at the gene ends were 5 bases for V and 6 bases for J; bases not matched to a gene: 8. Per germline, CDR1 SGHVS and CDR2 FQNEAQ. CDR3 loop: CASSVGTGNGEQYF. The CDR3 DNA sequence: TGTGCCAGCAGCGTAGGGACAGGGAACGGCGAGCAGTACTTC.

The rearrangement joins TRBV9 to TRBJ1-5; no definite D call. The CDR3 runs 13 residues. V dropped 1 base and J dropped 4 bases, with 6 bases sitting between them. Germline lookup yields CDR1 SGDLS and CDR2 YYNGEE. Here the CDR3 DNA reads TGTGCCAGCAGCGTACAGGCTAATCAGCCCCAGCATTTT. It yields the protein CASSVQANQPQHF.

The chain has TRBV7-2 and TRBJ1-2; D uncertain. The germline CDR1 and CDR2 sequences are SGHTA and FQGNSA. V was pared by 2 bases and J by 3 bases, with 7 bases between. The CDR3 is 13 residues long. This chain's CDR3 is CASSLYGDYGYTF. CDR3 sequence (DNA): TGTGCCAGCAGCTTATACGGAGACTATGGCTACACCTTC.

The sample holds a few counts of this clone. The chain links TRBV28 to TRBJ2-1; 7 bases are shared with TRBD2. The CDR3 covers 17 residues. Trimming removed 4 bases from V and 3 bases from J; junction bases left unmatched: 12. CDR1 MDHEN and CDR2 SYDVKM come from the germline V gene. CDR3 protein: CASSSSGAPQNYNEQFF. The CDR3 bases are TGTGCCAGCAGTTCCAGCGGGGCCCCTCAAAACTACAATGAGCAGTTCTTC.

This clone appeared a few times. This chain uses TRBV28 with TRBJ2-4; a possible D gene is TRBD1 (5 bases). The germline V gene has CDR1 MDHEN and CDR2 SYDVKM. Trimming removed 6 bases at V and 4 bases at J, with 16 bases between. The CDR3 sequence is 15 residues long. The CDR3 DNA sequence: TGTGCCAGCAGCCCTCCAGGGTCCTCAAAAAACATTCAGTACTTC. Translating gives CASSPPGSSKNIQYF.

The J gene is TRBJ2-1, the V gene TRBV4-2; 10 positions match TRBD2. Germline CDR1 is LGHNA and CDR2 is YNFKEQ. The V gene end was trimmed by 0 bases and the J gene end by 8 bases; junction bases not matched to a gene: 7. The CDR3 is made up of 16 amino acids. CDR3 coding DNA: TGTGCCAGCAGCCAAGAGGAGCTAGCGGGAGTGTATGAGCAGTTCTTC. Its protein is CASSQEELAGVYEQFF.

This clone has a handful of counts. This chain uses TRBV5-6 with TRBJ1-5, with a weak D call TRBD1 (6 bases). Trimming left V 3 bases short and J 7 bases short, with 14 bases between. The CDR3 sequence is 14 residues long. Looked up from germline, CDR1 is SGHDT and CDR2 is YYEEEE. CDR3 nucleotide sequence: TGTGCCAGCAGCTCACAGGGAAAGGGCCAGCCCCAGCATTTT. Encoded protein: CASSSQGKGQPQHF.

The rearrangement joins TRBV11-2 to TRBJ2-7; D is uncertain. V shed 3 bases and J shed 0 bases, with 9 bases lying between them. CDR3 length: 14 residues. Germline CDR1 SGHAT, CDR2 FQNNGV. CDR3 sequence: CASSLFSLSYEQYF. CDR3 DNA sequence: TGTGCCAGCAGCTTGTTTAGCCTCTCCTACGAGCAGTACTTC.

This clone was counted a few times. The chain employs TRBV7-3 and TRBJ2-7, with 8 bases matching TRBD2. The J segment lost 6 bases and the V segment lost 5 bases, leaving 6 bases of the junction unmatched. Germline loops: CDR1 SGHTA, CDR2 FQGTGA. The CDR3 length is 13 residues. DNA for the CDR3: TGTGCCAGCAGCCCGACTAGCGTCGGCGAGCAGTACTTC. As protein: CASSPTSVGEQYF. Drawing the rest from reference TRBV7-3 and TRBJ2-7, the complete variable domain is GAGVSQTPSNKVTEKGKYVELRCDPISGHTALYWYRQSLGQGPEFLIYFQGTGAADDSGLPNDRFFAVRPEGSVSTLKIQRTERGDSAVYLCASSPTSVGEQYFGPGTRLTVT.